What follows describes a single T cell receptor beta chain. The data were taken from a study of cytomegalovirus exposure and HLA in healthy donors. Germline assignment: CDR1 SGHDN and CDR2 FVKESK. The CDR3 consists of 13 residues. Trimming cost V 5 bases and J 4 bases; bases outside gene matches: 3. Primers included in the PCR were 60 Vbeta and 13 Jbeta primers. This table comes from immunoSEQ multiplex PCR, and its TCRdb copy is limited to in-frame clones, with some not included. The sample lists about 180,000 clones, 80% to 85% occurring once. The receptor's source is a boy aged 2 to 9 in good health and CMV-seronegative. What was sequenced was PBMCs. The chain joins TRBV14 to TRBJ1-2; TRBD1 agrees at 8 bases. For the CDR3, the DNA is TGTGCCAGCAGCAGAGGACAGGGCTATGGCTACACCTTC. Translation: CASSRGQGYGYTF. Full variable domain (remainder filled in from reference TRBV14 and TRBJ1-2): EAGVTQFPSHSVIEKGQTVTLRCDPISGHDNLYWYRRVMGKEIKFLLHFVKESKQDESGMPNNRFLAERTGGTYSTLKVQPAELEDSGVYFCASSRGQGYGYTFGSGTRLTVV.